The next 21 T cell receptor beta chains were all read from a single sample in a study of sequential checkpoint blockade in melanoma. The protocol was immunoSEQ multiplex PCR, while the TCRdb copy is restricted to in-frame clones and leaves out a portion. The sample lists over 25,000 clones; more than 70% were seen once. The treatment here: randomized to nivolumab then ipilimumab (arm A) or the reverse (arm B). The sample was CD8+ T cells sorted from blood (inferred from file names), taken from a patient given nivolumab and ipilimumab in sequence. The origin of the receptors is a human donor with melanoma.

This chain connects TRBV27 to TRBJ1-1, with D perhaps matching TRBD1 (5 bases). CDR1 and CDR2 from the germline V gene are MNHEY and SMNVEV (reference sequence). With 6 bases removed from V and 1 base from J, the gap between germline ends came to 9 bases. The CDR3 runs 13 residues. CDR3 bases: TGTGCCAGCAGAATCGGACAGAACACTGAAGCTTTCTTT. It encodes CASRIGQNTEAFF.

J is TRBJ2-7 and V is TRBV2; the D gene is possibly TRBD2 (7 bases). Trimming cost V 0 bases and J 3 bases, with 27 bases left between them. Per germline, CDR1 SNHLY and CDR2 FYNNEI. This CDR3 is built from 20 residues. The DNA of the CDR3 is TGTGCCAGCAGTGAAGCGCTTCGGGGGGCAGTCCAGGATAGAAGCTACGAGCAGTACTTC. Translating it yields CASSEALRGAVQDRSYEQYF.

CDR3 sequence: CASGPGLYGYTF. The CDR3 DNA reads as TGTGCTAGTGGGCCCGGGTTGTATGGCTACACCTTC. This chain links TRBV12-5 with TRBJ1-2; D remains ambiguous. The CDR3 is 12 amino acids. Trimming took off 6 bases at V and 5 bases at J, with 10 bases between the two ends. Germline V gene lookup returns CDR1 LGHNT and CDR2 FRNRAP.

The rearrangement uses TRBV27 and TRBJ1-4; 9 nucleotides agree with TRBD1. Germline CDR1 is MNHEY and CDR2 is SMNVEV (reference sequence). V dropped 6 bases and J dropped 6; count of bases not matched to a gene: 8. This CDR3 has 15 residues. The CDR3 DNA is TGTGCCAGCAGACCCTGGGACAGGGAAGATGAAAAACTGTTTTTT. This sequence encodes CASRPWDREDEKLFF. The full variable domain, with the rest looked up from reference TRBV27 and TRBJ1-4, is EAQVTQNPRYLITVTGKKLTVTCSQNMNHEYMSWYRQDPGLGLRQIYYSMNVEVTDKGDVPEGYKVSRKEKRNFPLILESPSPNQTSLYFCASRPWDREDEKLFFGSGTQLSVL.

V and J are TRBV2 and TRBJ2-5; D perhaps matches TRBD2 (5 bases). This CDR3 is 16 amino acids long. Trimming removed 8 bases from V and 1 base from J, with 20 bases in between. CDR1 is SNHLY and CDR2 is FYNNEI in the germline V gene. The CDR3 DNA is TGTGCCAGCTTTGATTACCAGCGGCCCCTCCAAGAGACCCAGTACTTC. It specifies CASFDYQRPLQETQYF.

This chain uses TRBV12-5 with TRBJ2-7; D possibly corresponds to TRBD1 (6 bases). V was trimmed by 2 bases and J by 2 bases, leaving 19 bases between them. The germline V gene has CDR1 LGHNT and CDR2 FRNRAP. The CDR3 totals 17 residues. The CDR3 loop is CASGLPLAGTPPYEQYF. The CDR3 coding sequence is TGTGCTAGTGGTTTGCCCCTCGCCGGGACACCGCCCTACGAGCAGTACTTC.

The count of this clone is one. The chain is built from TRBV5-4 and TRBJ1-1; D is uncertain. CDR1 is SGHNT, CDR2 YYREEE, per germline (reference sequence). The CDR3 sequence is 13 residues long. V lost 2 bases and J 0 bases, leaving 5 bases between the germline ends. The CDR3 DNA sequence: TGTGCCAGCAGCTTACGAGTGAACACTGAAGCTTTCTTT. Translating it yields CASSLRVNTEAFF.

This clone has more than one count but fewer than ten. The rearrangement links TRBV7-9 to TRBJ2-1; D unclear. CDR3 length: 13 amino acids. V gave up 1 base and J gave up 4 bases, with 5 bases separating them. CDR1 and CDR2 from the germline V gene are SEHNR and FQNEAQ (reference sequence). The CDR3 spells CASSLDGYNEQFF. The CDR3 DNA sequence: TGTGCCAGCAGCTTAGACGGTTACAATGAGCAGTTCTTC.

This chain uses TRBV7-9 with TRBJ2-2; 8 bases match TRBD1. CDR1 is SEHNR and CDR2 is FQNEAQ in the germline V gene (reference sequence). V lost 5 bases and J lost 5; bases outside the gene matches: 7. The CDR3 totals 15 residues. The DNA of the CDR3 is TGTGCCAGCAGCCGTTGGACAGGGAAAACCGGGGAGCTGTTTTTT. Its protein is CASSRWTGKTGELFF.

The genes are TRBV28 and TRBJ2-5, with a possible D match to TRBD1 (5 bases). CDR1 MDHEN and CDR2 SYDVKM come from the germline V gene. The V end lost 5 bases, the J end lost 3 bases, and 13 bases lay between the germline ends. CDR3 size: 14 residues. The CDR3 region is CASSATGWEETQYF. The CDR3 DNA sequence: TGTGCCAGCAGTGCCACAGGTTGGGAAGAGACCCAGTACTTC.

This chain joins TRBV27 and TRBJ2-1, with a weak D call TRBD1 (6 bases). V shed 4 bases and J shed 0 bases, with 13 bases lying between them. This CDR3 spans 16 amino acids. CDR1 is MNHEY, CDR2 SMNVEV, per germline (reference sequence). The CDR3 here is CASSSYRDFSYNEQFF. For the CDR3, the DNA is TGTGCCAGCAGTTCCTACAGGGATTTCTCCTACAATGAGCAGTTCTTC.

This clone has just a few counts. The chain couples TRBV4-2 to TRBJ2-4; unclear D gene. Germline CDR1 is LGHNA and CDR2 is YNFKEQ. The V end was cut by 4 bases, the J end by 0 bases, with 10 bases between. The CDR3 is 15 residues long. The CDR3: CASSPETLAKNIQYF. In nucleotides, the CDR3 is TGTGCCAGCAGCCCCGAAACTCTAGCCAAAAACATTCAGTACTTC.

The V call is TRBV5-6, the J call TRBJ2-1, with D maybe TRBD2 (5 bases). Trimming shortened V by 4 bases and J by 7 bases, and 9 bases separated the two germline ends. Looked up from germline, CDR1 is SGHDT and CDR2 is YYEEEE. The length of the CDR3 is 12 residues. As DNA, the CDR3 is TGTGCCAGCAGCACGGACTTAAATGAGCAGTTCTTC. This sequence encodes CASSTDLNEQFF.

The V gene is TRBV27, the J gene TRBJ2-7; 7 nucleotides match TRBD2. The CDR3 length is 13 residues. The germline gives CDR1 MNHEY, CDR2 SMNVEV (reference sequence). Trimming at V came to 2 bases and at J to 6 bases, leaving 4 bases not matched to a gene. CDR3 nucleotide sequence: TGTGCCAGCAGTTTAGGTGGGGGGGTCGAGCAGTACTTC. Amino acid sequence: CASSLGGGVEQYF.

The CDR3 region is CASSEEGVGYSPLHF. As DNA, the CDR3 is TGTGCCAGCAGTGAAGAGGGAGTCGGGTATTCACCCCTCCACTTT. The chain employs TRBV6-1 and TRBJ1-6; D is ambiguous. V was cut by 1 base and J by 8 bases, with 12 bases left in between. The germline V gene encodes CDR1 MNHNS and CDR2 SASEGT. The CDR3 has 15 amino acids.

This chain links TRBV5-6 with TRBJ1-1, with D hard to call. Trimming removed 3 bases at V and 0 bases at J, with 12 bases between. The length of the CDR3 is 15 residues. The germline CDR1 and CDR2 sequences are SGHDT and YYEEEE. The CDR3 reads CASSSPTEMNTEAFF. CDR3 DNA sequence: TGTGCCAGCAGCTCTCCCACAGAAATGAACACTGAAGCTTTCTTT.

The genes are TRBV6-6 and TRBJ2-7; D might be TRBD2 (5 bases). The V end lost 4 bases, the J end lost 9 bases, and 13 bases lay between the germline ends. Germline CDR1 reads MNHNY; CDR2 reads SVGAGI (reference sequence). The CDR3 has 12 residues. CDR3 nucleotides: TGTGCCAGCAGTTTTGAGCCGGGAATGCAGTACTTC. Translation: CASSFEPGMQYF.

V gene TRBV4-3 combines with J gene TRBJ1-2; TRBD1 might be the D (6 bases). This CDR3 has 18 residues. Trimming took off 4 bases at V and 2 bases at J, with 23 bases between the two ends. Germline V lookup: CDR1 LGHNA, CDR2 YSLEER. CDR3 residues: CASSRLHGGGHSNYGYTF. CDR3 sequence (DNA): TGCGCCAGCAGCCGCCTCCATGGGGGGGGACATTCCAACTATGGCTACACCTTC.

The chain combines TRBV27 with TRBJ2-6; tentatively, D is TRBD1 (6 bases). The V gene's germline CDR1 is MNHEY and CDR2 SMNVEV (reference sequence). V was trimmed by 8 bases and J by 0 bases, leaving 14 bases between them. The CDR3 spans 16 residues. The CDR3 DNA sequence: TGTGCCAGCTGGGGCGGACAGAGCTCTGGGGCCAACGTCCTGACTTTC. It translates to CASWGGQSSGANVLTF.

In its sample, this clone was seen once. The V and J genes are TRBV28 and TRBJ1-2, with a weak D call TRBD1 (5 bases). The V end was cut by 2 bases, the J end by 7 bases, with 14 bases between. CDR1 is MDHEN and CDR2 is SYDVKM in the germline V gene. The CDR3 is 14 amino acids. The CDR3 is CASSLRTPPSGYTF. The CDR3 region has the DNA TGTGCCAGCAGTTTACGGACACCCCCGTCTGGCTACACCTTC.

The V gene is TRBV2, the J gene TRBJ2-5, with 10 nucleotides matching TRBD1. CDR1 is SNHLY and CDR2 is FYNNEI in the germline V gene. Losses at the gene ends were 6 bases for V and 5 bases for J; bases not matched to a gene: 6. The CDR3 loop spans 14 amino acids. The CDR3 DNA reads as TGTGCCAGCAGGGTGACAGGGGGCGAGGAGACCCAGTACTTC. It yields the protein CASRVTGGEETQYF.